The 24 T cell receptor beta chains below come from one sample, sequenced in a study of blood T cell repertoires in COVID-19. TCRdb's table, derived via immunoSEQ multiplex PCR, lists solely in-frame clones and lacks some. The repertoire includes some 300,000 clones, approximately 90% of them detected once, and roughly 3.9% sits in the top ten. Sample: PBMCs or T cells enriched from blood (not recorded which). These receptors were obtained from a woman aged 30 to 39 who had been exposed to COVID-19.

This clone is labeled as medium-sized. The V call is TRBV19, the J call TRBJ1-1; D possibly corresponds to TRBD1 (5 bases). Germline CDR1 and CDR2: LNHDA and SQIVND (reference sequence). The CDR3 extends over 14 amino acids. V was shortened by 1 base and J by 6 bases, with 12 bases between the two germline ends. The CDR3 loop reads CASSIVQGPAEAFF. DNA for the CDR3: TGTGCCAGTAGTATAGTTCAGGGCCCAGCTGAAGCTTTCTTT. Combining the CDR3 with reference TRBV19 and TRBJ1-1 gives the whole variable domain DGGITQSPKYLFRKEGQNVTLSCEQNLNHDAMYWYRQDPGQGLRLIYYSQIVNDFQKGDIAEGYSVSREKKESFPLTVTSAQKNPTAFYLCASSIVQGPAEAFFGQGTRLTVV.

This chain uses TRBV18 with TRBJ2-1; no reliable D call. The CDR3 contains 17 residues. From germline, CDR1 is KGHSH and CDR2 LQKENI. V was pared by 8 bases and J by 10 bases, with 30 bases between. CDR3 DNA: TGTGCCAGCGGCACCACGACCGAGGTGTCCCTAAGGTGGGAGCAGTTCTTC. Translated, it gives CASGTTTEVSLRWEQFF. Full variable domain (remainder filled in from reference TRBV18 and TRBJ2-1): NAGVMQNPRHLVRRRGQEARLRCSPMKGHSHVYWYRQLPEEGLKFMVYLQKENIIDESGMPKERFSAEFPKEGPSILRIQQVVRGDSAAYFCASGTTTEVSLRWEQFFGPGTRLTVL.

Only one count was recorded for this clone. The chain carries TRBV6-5 and TRBJ1-2, with D uncertain. The germline V gene encodes CDR1 MNHEY and CDR2 SVGAGI. V lost 5 bases and J lost 4, with 8 bases in between. The CDR3 is 12 residues long. This chain's CDR3 is CASSPGIYGYTF. For the CDR3, the DNA is TGTGCCAGCAGTCCGGGAATCTATGGCTACACCTTC.

The rearrangement links TRBV12-5 to TRBJ1-3, with 9 bases matching TRBD1. Per the germline V gene, CDR1 is LGHNT and CDR2 is FRNRAP. Unmatched junction bases numbered 14, after V lost 5 bases and J lost 0 bases. CDR3 size: 19 residues. CDR3 amino acids: CASGPRSGTGNFSGNTIYF. The CDR3 region has the DNA TGTGCTAGTGGTCCGCGATCCGGGACAGGGAATTTCTCTGGAAACACCATATATTTT.

The chain recombines TRBV24-1 with TRBJ1-2; no definite D call. Germline CDR1 KGHDR, CDR2 SFDVKD. The CDR3 consists of 13 residues. With 5 bases removed from V and 2 bases from J, the gap between germline ends came to 8 bases. Written as DNA, the CDR3 is TGTGCCACCAGTGTTCATGAGAACTATGGCTACACCTTC. Translating gives CATSVHENYGYTF.

This chain uses TRBV27 with TRBJ2-1; D is possibly TRBD1 (5 bases). This CDR3 region has 15 residues. Per germline, CDR1 MNHEY and CDR2 SMNVEV (reference sequence). Trimming took off 7 bases at V and 5 bases at J, with 18 bases between the two ends. In nucleotides, the CDR3 is TGTGCCAGCAATATGGTTGGAACAGGTAACAATGAGCAGTTCTTC. It yields the protein CASNMVGTGNNEQFF.

This chain joins TRBV21-1 and TRBJ2-7; the listed D gene, TRBD2, was not tested against the DNA. TRBV21-1 is described as a pseudogene. The CDR3 covers 14 residues. The CDR3 DNA sequence: TGTGCCAGCAGCAAAGACGCGGGAGCCTACGAGCAGTACTTC. Translating it yields CASSKDAGAYEQYF.

The gene calls are TRBV18 and TRBJ1-1; D is ambiguous. Germline CDR1 KGHSH, CDR2 LQKENI. CDR3 length: 14 amino acids. V was trimmed by 0 bases and J by 10 bases, leaving 15 bases between them. In nucleotides, the CDR3 is TGTGCCAGCTCACCACCGGAGGTGGGATCGGGAGCTTTCTTT. It codes for CASSPPEVGSGAFF.

The DNA of the CDR3 is TGTGCCAGCAGTGAAGACAGGGCCTATGGCTACACCTTC. Translating it yields CASSEDRAYGYTF. This chain connects TRBV2 to TRBJ1-2, with D possibly TRBD1 on 6 matching bases. The CDR3 totals 13 residues. V was pared by 1 base and J by 4 bases, with 7 bases between. The V gene's germline CDR1 is SNHLY and CDR2 FYNNEI.

This clone was counted once. V usage is TRBV5-4 and J usage is TRBJ1-3; D possibly corresponds to TRBD1 (6 bases). The germline gives CDR1 SGHNT, CDR2 YYREEE (reference sequence). V was pared by 0 bases and J by 0 bases, with 13 bases between. The CDR3 length is 17 residues. The CDR3 bases are TGTGCCAGCAGCTTGGGGCCGGGGGGGCTCTCTGGAAACACCATATATTTT. Its protein is CASSLGPGGLSGNTIYF.

The chain joins TRBV24-1 to TRBJ2-2; 8 bases agree with TRBD1. Germline V gene data show CDR1 as KGHDR and CDR2 as SFDVKD. The CDR3 extends over 17 amino acids. V lost 3 bases and J lost 0; bases outside the gene matches: 5. The CDR3 spells CATSDLRTGTNTGELFF. The CDR3 DNA follows: TGTGCCACCAGTGATCTACGGACAGGGACGAACACCGGGGAGCTGTTTTTT.

V usage is TRBV6-2 or TRBV6-3 and J usage is TRBJ2-3, with TRBD1 as a possible D gene (5 bases). V gave up 6 bases and J gave up 3 bases, with 16 bases separating them. Per germline, CDR1 MNHEY and CDR2 SVGEGT. The CDR3 consists of 15 residues. CDR3 in amino acids: CASSEDTYQTDTQYF. Here the CDR3 DNA reads TGTGCCAGCAGCGAGGACACATACCAAACAGATACGCAGTATTTT.

The chain is built from TRBV4-1 and TRBJ2-5; TRBD1 might be the D (5 bases). The length of the CDR3 is 14 residues. Germline V gives CDR1 MGHRA, CDR2 YSYEKL. Trimming shortened V by 3 bases and J by 4 bases, and 12 bases separated the two germline ends. CDR3 nucleotide sequence: TGCGCCAGCAGCCAGGCTGGGGCGGTAGAGACCCAGTACTTC. This gives the protein CASSQAGAVETQYF.

The genes are TRBV11-2 and TRBJ1-3, with 10 bases fitting TRBD1. J lost 4 bases, V lost 4 bases, and 7 bases had no gene match. This CDR3 is built from 16 residues. In germline, CDR1 is SGHAT, CDR2 FQNNGV. The CDR3 loop reads CASSSRGTGVGNTIYF. In nucleotides, the CDR3 is TGTGCCAGCAGCTCCAGGGGGACAGGGGTAGGAAACACCATATATTTT.

This chain joins TRBV2 and TRBJ2-5; tentatively, D is TRBD2 (6 bases). Trimming took off 4 bases at V and 1 base at J, with 10 bases between the two ends. In germline, CDR1 is SNHLY, CDR2 FYNNEI. The CDR3 covers 14 residues. This chain's CDR3 is CASSGGTGQETQYF. The CDR3 DNA follows: TGTGCCAGCAGTGGGGGGACTGGCCAAGAGACCCAGTACTTC.

Of note for this clone: The same CDR3 is also encoded by other DNA sequences in this sample. V usage is TRBV7-8 and J usage is TRBJ2-7; 10 nucleotides agree with TRBD1. In germline, CDR1 is SGHVS, CDR2 FQNEAQ. The V segment lost 0 bases and the J segment 2 bases; nucleotides outside the gene matches: 1. The CDR3 runs to 15 residues. CDR3 sequence: CASSLAGTGAYEQYF. For the CDR3, the DNA is TGTGCCAGCAGCTTAGCCGGGACAGGGGCCTACGAGCAGTACTTC.

The gene calls are TRBV2 and TRBJ1-1; TRBD1 matches at 8 bases. Germline trimming cut 7 bases from V and 4 bases from J; bases unmatched to any gene: 8. Germline CDR1 SNHLY, CDR2 FYNNEI. CDR3 length: 14 residues. The chain's CDR3 is CASNLQGEGTEAFF. The CDR3 DNA reads TGTGCCAGCAACCTACAGGGGGAGGGCACTGAAGCTTTCTTT. Full variable domain (rest looked up from reference TRBV2 and TRBJ1-1): EPEVTQTPSHQVTQMGQEVILRCVPISNHLYFYWYRQILGQKVEFLVSFYNNEISEKSEIFDDQFSVERPDGSNFTLKIRSTKLEDSAMYFCASNLQGEGTEAFFGQGTRLTVV.

The CDR3 loop is CASRIQGSNEQFF. CDR3 sequence (DNA): TGTGCCAGCAGGATACAGGGCAGCAATGAGCAGTTCTTC. V and J are TRBV27 and TRBJ2-1; D might be TRBD1 (6 bases). Trimming pared 6 bases from V and 6 bases from J, leaving 12 bases between. Germline V gives CDR1 MNHEY, CDR2 SMNVEV (reference sequence). The CDR3 runs 13 residues.

This chain joins TRBV29-1 and TRBJ2-1, with 7 bases lining up with TRBD1. Germline V gives CDR1 SQVTM, CDR2 ANQGSEA. V gave up 7 bases and J gave up 3 bases; unmatched junction bases: 9. The CDR3 sequence is 14 residues long. In DNA form, the CDR3 reads TGCAGCGCAGACACAGGGGTCCTCTACAATGAGCAGTTCTTC. Amino acid sequence: CSADTGVLYNEQFF.

The chain combines TRBV9 with TRBJ1-2; 7 positions agree with TRBD1. The CDR3 runs to 14 residues. In germline, CDR1 is SGDLS, CDR2 YYNGEE. Trimming removed 5 bases from V and 5 bases from J; junction bases left unmatched: 9. The CDR3 reads CASSPWDSLYGYTF. Written as DNA, the CDR3 is TGTGCCAGCAGTCCCTGGGACAGCCTGTATGGCTACACCTTC.

This clone showed up just once. The chain has TRBV12-5 and TRBJ2-7; TRBD1 is a possible D gene (6 bases). Per germline, CDR1 LGHNT and CDR2 FRNRAP. This CDR3 is 17 amino acids long. With 0 bases removed from V and 2 bases from J, the gap between germline ends came to 17 bases. This chain's CDR3 is CASGLVIRGWSPYEQYF. DNA of the CDR3: TGTGCTAGTGGTTTGGTAATCAGGGGATGGTCACCCTACGAGCAGTACTTC.

The V gene is TRBV11-3, the J gene TRBJ1-2; maybe TRBD1 (5 bases). Deletions cut 4 bases from V and 8 bases from J, with 8 bases between. This CDR3 comprises 11 residues. In germline, CDR1 is SGHNT, CDR2 YENEEA. CDR3 residues: CASSSRAGYTF. For the CDR3, the DNA is TGTGCCAGCAGCTCCAGGGCGGGCTACACCTTC.

The chain carries TRBV7-6 and TRBJ1-1; D gene unclear. The V end lost 8 bases, the J end lost 1 base, and 11 bases lay between the germline ends. Per germline, CDR1 SGHVS and CDR2 FNYEAQ. The length of the CDR3 is 13 residues. In nucleotides, the CDR3 is TGTGCCAGCCATCGCAAGCCGAACACTGAAGCTTTCTTT. Amino acids: CASHRKPNTEAFF.

This rearrangement joins TRBV7-2 to TRBJ2-5, with 8 bases matching TRBD1. Germline V gene data show CDR1 as SGHTA and CDR2 as FQGNSA. CDR3 length: 14 residues. V shed 5 bases, J shed 1 base, and the junction held 3 bases outside the gene matches. CDR3 in DNA: TGTGCCAGCAGCAGGGACAGGACCCAAGAGACCCAGTACTTC. Its protein product is CASSRDRTQETQYF.